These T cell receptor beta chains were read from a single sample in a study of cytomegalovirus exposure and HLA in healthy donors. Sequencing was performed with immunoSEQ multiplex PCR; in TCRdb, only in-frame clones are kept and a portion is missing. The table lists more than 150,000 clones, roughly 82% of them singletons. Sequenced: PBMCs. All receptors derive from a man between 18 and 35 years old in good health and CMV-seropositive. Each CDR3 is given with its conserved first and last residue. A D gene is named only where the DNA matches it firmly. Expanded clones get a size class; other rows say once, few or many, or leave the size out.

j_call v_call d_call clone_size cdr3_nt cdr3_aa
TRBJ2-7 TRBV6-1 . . TGTGCCAGCAGTCCGGGACACCGCTACGAGCAGTACTTC CASSPGHRYEQYF
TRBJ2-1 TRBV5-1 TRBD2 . TGCGCCAGCAGCGAGCGGGAGGTGGGTGAGCAGTTCTTC CASSEREVGEQFF
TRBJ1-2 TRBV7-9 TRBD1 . TGTGCCAGCAGCTTATCACAGACAGGGTATGATGGCTACACCTTC CASSLSQTGYDGYTF
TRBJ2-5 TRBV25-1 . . TGTGCCAGCAGTGATTCCCTAGCCGGGGAGACCCAGTACTTC CASSDSLAGETQYF
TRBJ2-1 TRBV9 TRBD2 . TGTGCCAGCAGCCCCAGACTAGCGGGTTACAATGAGCAGTTCTTC CASSPRLAGYNEQFF
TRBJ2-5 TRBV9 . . TGTGCCAGCAGCCCCATGGACTTCCCGGGAGAGACCCAGTACTTC CASSPMDFPGETQYF
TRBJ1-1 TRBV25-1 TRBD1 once TGTGCCAGCAAGGGACAGATGAACACTGAAGCTTTCTTT CASKGQMNTEAFF
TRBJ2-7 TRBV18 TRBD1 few TGTGCCAGCTCCCCTGGGACAGCGTCCTCCTACGAGCAGTACTTC CASSPGTASSYEQYF
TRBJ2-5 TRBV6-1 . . TGTGCCAGCAGTGATTTCGGCGGGTCAAAAGAGACCCAGTACTTC CASSDFGGSKETQYF
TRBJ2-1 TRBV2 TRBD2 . TGTGCCAGCAGTGTTGGACTAGCGTCAGGTGAGCAGTTCTTC CASSVGLASGEQFF
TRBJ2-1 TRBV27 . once TGTGCCAGCAGGCCGGGACTCAACTACAATGAGCAGTTCTTC CASRPGLNYNEQFF
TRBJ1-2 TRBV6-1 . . TGTGCCAGCAGTGGAGGGGGTAGGGATGGCTACACCTTC CASSGGGRDGYTF
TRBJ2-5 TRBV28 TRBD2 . TGTGCCAGCAGTTTACTCCCTAGCGGGGGGGGCCAAGAGACCCAGTACTTC CASSLLPSGGGQETQYF
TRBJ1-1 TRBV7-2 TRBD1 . TGTGCCAGCAGCTTAGCTGGGGGACAGTACCAATATGAAGCTTTCTTT CASSLAGGQYQYEAFF
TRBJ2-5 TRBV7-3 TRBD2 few TGTGCCAGCAGCCCCCTGGGACTAGCGGACCAAGAGACCCAGTACTTC CASSPLGLADQETQYF
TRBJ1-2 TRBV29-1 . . TGCAGCGTTGAGGGAGGACGAGGCACCTACTATGGCTACACCTTC CSVEGGRGTYYGYTF
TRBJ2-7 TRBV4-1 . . TGCGCCAGCAGCCAAGGTCAGGGGACAAGTGAGCAGTACTTC CASSQGQGTSEQYF
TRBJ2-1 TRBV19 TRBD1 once TGTGCCAGTAGTACGGGACAGGGGGCGGAGAGGGAGCAGTTCTTC CASSTGQGAEREQFF
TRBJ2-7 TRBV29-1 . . TGCAGCGTTGTCCTAGCCGGGGAGCAGTACTTC CSVVLAGEQYF
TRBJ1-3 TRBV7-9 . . TGTGCCAGCAGCTTAAGGTTATCAGGTGCTGGAAACACCATATATTTT CASSLRLSGAGNTIYF
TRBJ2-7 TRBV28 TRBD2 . TGTGCCAGCAGTGGGGGACTACCGCCCTACGAGCAGTACTTC CASSGGLPPYEQYF
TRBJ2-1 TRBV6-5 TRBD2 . TGTGCCAGCAGGAGGGGACTAGCGAGCGATGAGCAGTTCTTC CASRRGLASDEQFF
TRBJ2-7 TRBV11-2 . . TGTGCCAGCAGCGACGTAGGAAGCACTAGCTACGAGCAGTACTTC CASSDVGSTSYEQYF
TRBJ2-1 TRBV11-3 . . TGTGCCAGCAGCACACAGGGTTACAATGAGCAGTTCTTC CASSTQGYNEQFF
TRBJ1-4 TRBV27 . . TGTGCCAGCAGGACAGGTCCGACTAATGAAAAACTGTTTTTT CASRTGPTNEKLFF
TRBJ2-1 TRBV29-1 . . TGCAGCGCCGACATCGACAGACGAGGGCAGTTCTTC CSADIDRRGQFF
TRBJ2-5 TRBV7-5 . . TGTGCCAGAAGCTTATTGCGGGTAGAGGGAAGAAGACAAGAGACCCAGTACTTC CARSLLRVEGRRQETQYF
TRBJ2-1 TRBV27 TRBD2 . TGTGCCAGCAGTTTCGGACTAGCGGGAGGGTTTGTTTTAGTTGAGCAGTTCTTC CASSFGLAGGFVLVEQFF
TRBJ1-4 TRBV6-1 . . TGTGCCAGCAGTCCGGGGGGGGAAAAACTGTTTTTT CASSPGGEKLFF
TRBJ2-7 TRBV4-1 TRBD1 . TGCGCCAGCAGCCATGGGGGACAGGGGGATTACGAGCAGTACTTC CASSHGGQGDYEQYF
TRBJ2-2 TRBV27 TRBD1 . TGTGCCAGCAGCCGACAGGGGGCTGGGCACGGGGAGCTGTTTTTT CASSRQGAGHGELFF
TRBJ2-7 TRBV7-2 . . TGTGCCAGCAGCTTACGAGCGCAAAGCTCCTACGAGCAGTACTTC CASSLRAQSSYEQYF
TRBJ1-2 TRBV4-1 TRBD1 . TGCGCCAGCAGCCACGCCGGACAGGGGGCTGGCTATGGCTACACCTTC CASSHAGQGAGYGYTF
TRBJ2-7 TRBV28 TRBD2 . TGTGCCAGCAGAAATAGCGGGGGTGGTTACGAGCAGTACTTC CASRNSGGGYEQYF
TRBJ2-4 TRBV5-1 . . TGCGCCAGCAGCTTCGGCAGGGACTTTAATTCTGAAAGATTAGCCAAAAACATTCAGTACTTC CASSFGRDFNSERLAKNIQYF
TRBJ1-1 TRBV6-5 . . TGTGCCAGCAGTTCGGGTAGGAACACTGAAGCTTTCTTT CASSSGRNTEAFF
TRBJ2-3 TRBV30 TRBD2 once TGTGCCTGGAGTGTGGGCGGGAGGGCGGCAGATACGCAGTATTTT CAWSVGGRAADTQYF
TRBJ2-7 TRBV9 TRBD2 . TGTGCCAGCAGCGTAGATAGCGGGCCCTACGAGCAGTACTTC CASSVDSGPYEQYF
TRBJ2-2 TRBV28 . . TGTGCCAGCAGCCCCCAGACTTACACCGGGGAGCTGTTTTTT CASSPQTYTGELFF
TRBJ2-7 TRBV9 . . TGTGCCAGCAGCCCCCGAGAAGGGGTAGGCTACGAGCAGTACTTC CASSPREGVGYEQYF
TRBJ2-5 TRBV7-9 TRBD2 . TGTGCCAGCAGCAGGCGGGAGGGCCGTGAGACCCAGTACTTC CASSRREGRETQYF
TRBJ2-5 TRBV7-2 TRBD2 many TGTGCCAGCAGCCCGGGACTAGCGTTAGAGGCCCAGTACTTC CASSPGLALEAQYF
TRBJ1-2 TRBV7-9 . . TGTGCCAGCGGAATCGGGTCGAACTATGGCTACACCTTC CASGIGSNYGYTF
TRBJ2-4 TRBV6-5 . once TGTGCCAGCAGCGCGAGTGCCAAAAACATTCAGTACTTC CASSASAKNIQYF
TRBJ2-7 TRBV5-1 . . TGCGCCAGCAGCTTGGAATCCGGGAGTCCCTACGAGCAGTACTTC CASSLESGSPYEQYF
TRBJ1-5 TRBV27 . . TGTGCCAGCAGTTACGAGTGGAATCAGCCCCAGCATTTT CASSYEWNQPQHF
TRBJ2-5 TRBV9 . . TGTGCCAGCAGCGGTCCGGCCTCGGCGGCCCAGTACTTC CASSGPASAAQYF
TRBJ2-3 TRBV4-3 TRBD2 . TGCGCCAGCAGCCAAGAGAGGCGGGCGGGAGGGGCAGATACGCAGTATTTT CASSQERRAGGADTQYF
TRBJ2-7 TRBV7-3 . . TGTGCCAGCAGCTTAACGGGGAGCGAGCAGTACTTC CASSLTGSEQYF
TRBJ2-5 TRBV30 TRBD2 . TGTGCCCACGGGCCGGGTGGGGGGGGGACCCAGTACTTC CAHGPGGGGTQYF
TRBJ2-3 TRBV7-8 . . TGTGCCAGCAGCTTAGCGCCCCGGAGGGGAGATACGCAGTATTTT CASSLAPRRGDTQYF
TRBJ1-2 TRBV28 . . TGTGCCAGCACCGACCAGGGCTCGGATGGCTACACCTTC CASTDQGSDGYTF
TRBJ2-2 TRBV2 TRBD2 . TGTGCCAGCAGTTCCCTAGCGGGAGCGGGCGGGGAGCTGTTTTTT CASSSLAGAGGELFF
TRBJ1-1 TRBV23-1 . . TGCGCCAGCAGCCTCAGGGAGAACACTGAAGCTTTCTTT CASSLRENTEAFF